One sample yielded the 10 T cell receptor beta chains listed below, sequenced in a study of blood T cell repertoires in COVID-19. Data came from immunoSEQ multiplex PCR; TCRdb stores just in-frame clones and leaves some out. The sample consists of some 93,000 clones, 86% of them appearing once. Sequenced material: peripheral blood. The receptors stem from a man in his 60s with acute or convalescent COVID-19.

The chain couples TRBV6-2 or TRBV6-3 to TRBJ2-6; 9 bases fit TRBD1. Germline trimming cut 6 bases from V and 0 bases from J; bases unmatched to any gene: 15. CDR3 length: 20 amino acids. Germline V gives CDR1 MNHEY, CDR2 SVGEGT. The CDR3 sequence: CASSYPGIGTGISGANVLTF. Here the CDR3 DNA reads TGTGCCAGCAGCTATCCGGGTATCGGGACAGGGATCTCTGGGGCCAACGTCCTGACTTTC.

This sequence joins TRBV19 and TRBJ2-1; 11 positions match TRBD2. The CDR3 covers 15 residues. Germline V gives CDR1 LNHDA, CDR2 SQIVND (reference sequence). After removal of 6 bases from V and 5 bases from J, the junction contained 6 bases not matched to a gene. CDR3 sequence reads: CASRRLAGRHNEQFF. DNA for the CDR3: TGTGCCAGTAGGCGACTAGCGGGGCGACACAATGAGCAGTTCTTC.

This clone was detected only a few times. The chain combines TRBV2 with TRBJ1-4, with TRBD1 identical over 7 bases. With 2 bases clipped from V and 3 bases from J, the junction kept 3 bases outside the gene matches. Germline V gene sequence: CDR1 SNHLY, CDR2 FYNNEI. The CDR3 totals 15 residues. The CDR3 nucleotides are TGTGCCAGCAGTGAATTTCAGGGGGCTAATGAAAAACTGTTTTTT. Amino acids: CASSEFQGANEKLFF.

The chain couples TRBV10-3 to TRBJ2-2; 10 bases fit TRBD1. V shed 2 bases and J 7 bases; nucleotides not matched to a gene: 7. Per the germline V gene, CDR1 is ENHRY and CDR2 is SYGVKD. The CDR3 has 16 residues. CDR3 sequence: CAISEEGQGRYGELFF. The CDR3 DNA sequence: TGTGCCATCAGTGAGGAGGGACAGGGGAGATACGGGGAGCTGTTTTTT.

The genes are TRBV7-3 and TRBJ2-1, with D possibly TRBD2 on 5 matching bases. Germline V gives CDR1 SGHTA, CDR2 FQGTGA. The V end was cut by 0 bases, the J end by 2 bases, with 11 bases between. This CDR3 is 16 amino acids long. The CDR3 region has the DNA TGTGCCAGCAGCTTAACAGGGCTAGCCGCCTACAATGAGCAGTTCTTC. It yields the protein CASSLTGLAAYNEQFF.

The chain recombines TRBV7-8 with TRBJ1-1; tentatively, D is TRBD1 (6 bases). The CDR3 covers 12 residues. V was shortened by 5 bases and J by 8 bases, with 12 bases between the two germline ends. Germline assignment: CDR1 SGHVS and CDR2 FQNEAQ. The CDR3, as DNA: TGTGCCAGCAGCGCCGACAGGTCGGAAGCTTTCTTT. This gives the protein CASSADRSEAFF.

The chain has TRBV29-1 and TRBJ2-3; 13 bases are a match to TRBD2. The CDR3 is 14 amino acids. With V trimmed by 3 bases and J by 11 bases, 8 bases remained unmatched. Germline V gene data show CDR1 as SQVTM and CDR2 as ANQGSEA. CDR3 coding DNA: TGCAGCGTTGAGCCCACTAGCGGGAGGGCCTGGCAGTATTTT. Translated, it gives CSVEPTSGRAWQYF.

The rearrangement joins TRBV10-3 to TRBJ1-6; TRBD1 is a possible D gene (6 bases). Germline CDR1 is ENHRY and CDR2 is SYGVKD. The V gene lost 8 bases and the J gene lost 7 bases, with 15 bases spanning the gap. The CDR3 consists of 14 residues. In DNA form, the CDR3 reads TGTGCCATCCAAAAGGACAGAGCGAATTCACCCCTCCACTTT. It codes for CAIQKDRANSPLHF.

CDR3 sequence reads: CSASQGTEAFF. The DNA of the CDR3 is TGCAGTGCTAGTCAGGGCACTGAAGCTTTCTTT. The chain recombines TRBV20-1 with TRBJ1-1; the D gene is possibly TRBD1 (5 bases). Trimming left V 3 bases short and J 4 bases short, with 6 bases between. CDR3 length: 11 amino acids. The V gene's germline CDR1 is DFQATT and CDR2 SNEGSKA (reference sequence).

This clone has only one observation. The chain has TRBV5-1 and TRBJ2-1; 8 bases fit TRBD2. The CDR3 spans 15 residues. CDR1 is SGHRS, CDR2 YFSETQ, per germline. V gave up 4 bases and J gave up 6 bases; unmatched junction bases: 9. The CDR3 coding sequence is TGCGCCAGCAGCATCGTGAGCGGGAGTGTCAATGAGCAGTTCTTC. Its translation: CASSIVSGSVNEQFF.